The 4 T cell receptor beta chains below come from one sample, sequenced in a study of siplizumab effects on memory and regulatory T cells. TCRdb's copy holds only in-frame clones and misses some; the assay was immunoSEQ multiplex PCR. The profile shows 100,000 to 110,000 clones, about 94% of them singletons. The sequencing input was non-Treg CD4+ T cells sorted from blood. The receptors were gathered from a human donor in good health.

The chain uses TRBV10-1 and TRBJ2-3, with no clear D. The germline V gene encodes CDR1 WNHNN and CDR2 SYGVQD (reference sequence). This CDR3 is 12 amino acids long. V lost 4 bases and J 2 bases, leaving 4 bases between the germline ends. The CDR3 DNA follows: TGCGCCAGCAGTGGGCCCACAGATACGCAGTATTTT. This codes for CASSGPTDTQYF.

This chain uses TRBV27 with TRBJ1-6, with a weak D call TRBD1 (6 bases). Looked up from germline, CDR1 is MNHEY and CDR2 is SMNVEV (reference sequence). This CDR3 has 15 amino acids. V lost 5 bases to trimming and J lost 7 bases, with 15 bases between them. CDR3 nucleotides: TGTGCCAGCAGTAATACACAGGGCACGAATTCACCCCTCCACTTT. Translated: CASSNTQGTNSPLHF.

The chain couples TRBV18 to TRBJ2-5, with TRBD1 identical over 9 bases. CDR3 size: 15 residues. Germline loops: CDR1 KGHSH, CDR2 LQKENI. V lost 4 bases to trimming and J lost 5 bases; unmatched junction nucleotides: 8. CDR3 in amino acids: CASSRTGQGPETQYF. In nucleotides, the CDR3 is TGTGCCAGCTCACGAACCGGACAGGGGCCGGAGACCCAGTACTTC.

The chain has TRBV10-3 and TRBJ1-1; 12 bases fit TRBD1. The CDR3 contains 14 residues. V lost 8 bases and J lost 5; bases outside the gene matches: 6. Germline CDR1 ENHRY, CDR2 SYGVKD. This CDR3 reads CAIGDRGLNTEAFF. The CDR3 DNA reads as TGTGCCATCGGGGACAGGGGGCTTAATACTGAAGCTTTCTTT.